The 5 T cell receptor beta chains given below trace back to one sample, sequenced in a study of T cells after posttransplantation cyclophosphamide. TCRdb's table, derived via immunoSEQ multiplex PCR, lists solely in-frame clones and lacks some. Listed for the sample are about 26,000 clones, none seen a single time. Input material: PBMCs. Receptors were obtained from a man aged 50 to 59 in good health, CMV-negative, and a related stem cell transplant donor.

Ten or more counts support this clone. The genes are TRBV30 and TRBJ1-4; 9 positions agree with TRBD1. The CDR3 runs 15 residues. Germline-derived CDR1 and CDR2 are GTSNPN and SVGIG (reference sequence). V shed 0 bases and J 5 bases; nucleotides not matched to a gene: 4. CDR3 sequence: CAWSVRGTGNEKLFF. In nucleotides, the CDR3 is TGTGCCTGGAGTGTACGAGGGACAGGGAATGAAAAACTGTTTTTT.

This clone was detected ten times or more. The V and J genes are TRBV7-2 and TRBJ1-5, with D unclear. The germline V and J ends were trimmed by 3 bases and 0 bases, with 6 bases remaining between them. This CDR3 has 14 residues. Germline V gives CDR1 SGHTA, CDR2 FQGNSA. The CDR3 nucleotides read TGTGCCAGCAGCTTGGTACATAGCAATCAGCCCCAGCATTTT. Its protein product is CASSLVHSNQPQHF.

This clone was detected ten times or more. The CDR3 DNA follows: TGTGCCAGCAGTGTACAGTCGAACACCGGGGAGCTGTTTTTT. Residues: CASSVQSNTGELFF. This chain links TRBV7-3 with TRBJ2-2; D ambiguous. Per germline, CDR1 SGHTA and CDR2 FQGTGA. The V gene lost 6 bases and the J gene lost 0 bases, with 8 bases spanning the gap. CDR3 size: 14 residues.

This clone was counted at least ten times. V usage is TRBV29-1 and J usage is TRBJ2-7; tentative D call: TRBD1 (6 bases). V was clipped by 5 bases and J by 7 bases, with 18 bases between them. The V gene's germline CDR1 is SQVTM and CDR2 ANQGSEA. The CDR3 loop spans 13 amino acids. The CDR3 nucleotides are TGCAGCGTTCGACAGGTGGACGACGCTGAGCAGTACTTC. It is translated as CSVRQVDDAEQYF.

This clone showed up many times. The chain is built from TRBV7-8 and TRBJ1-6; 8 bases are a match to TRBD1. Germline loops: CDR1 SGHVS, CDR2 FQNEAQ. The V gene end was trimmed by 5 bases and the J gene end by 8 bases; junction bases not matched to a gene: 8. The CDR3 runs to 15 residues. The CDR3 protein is CASSGRTGSDSPLHF. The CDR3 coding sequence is TGTGCCAGCAGCGGACGGACAGGGTCGGATTCACCCCTCCACTTT.